The 25 T cell receptor beta chains listed next were all sequenced from one sample in a study of CD8+ T cells in alopecia areata. Extracted from the samples, RNA was reverse transcribed into cDNA to serve as the sequencing template. Profiled with immunoSEQ multiplex PCR; TCRdb holds only in-frame clones, not every one. This table holds fewer than 200,000 clones, 59% found once. The source was CD4+ T cells sorted from blood, collected at week 0. Receptors were obtained from a human donor with alopecia areata.

This chain connects TRBV4-1 to TRBJ2-3; D unresolved. Germline CDR1 is MGHRA and CDR2 is YSYEKL. The V end was cut by 0 bases, the J end by 6 bases, with 4 bases between. This CDR3 is built from 12 residues. The CDR3 protein is CASSQEVDTQYF. DNA of the CDR3: TGCGCCAGCAGCCAAGAGGTGGATACGCAGTATTTT.

The count of this clone is one. The chain joins TRBV7-9 to TRBJ1-1; tentatively, D is TRBD1 (6 bases). The length of the CDR3 is 15 residues. Germline CDR1 is SEHNR and CDR2 is FQNEAQ (reference sequence). V was pared by 4 bases and J by 3 bases, with 15 bases between. CDR3 amino acids: CASSSVGGWHTEAFF. The CDR3 coding sequence is TGTGCCAGCAGCTCTGTAGGGGGTTGGCACACTGAAGCTTTCTTT. Variable domain in full (rest from reference TRBV7-9 and TRBJ1-1): DTGVSQNPRHKITKRGQNVTFRCDPISEHNRLYWYRQTLGQGPEFLTYFQNEAQLEKSRLLSDRFSAERPKGSFSTLEIQRTEQGDSAMYLCASSSVGGWHTEAFFGQGTRLTVV.

V usage is TRBV29-1 and J usage is TRBJ2-1; 7 bases align to TRBD2. The CDR3 has 13 residues. J was trimmed by 5 bases and V by 4 bases; bases with no gene match: 5. Germline lookup yields CDR1 SQVTM and CDR2 ANQGSEA. This chain's CDR3 is CSVGSSGNNEQFF. CDR3 nucleotide sequence: TGCAGCGTTGGGTCTAGCGGAAACAATGAGCAGTTCTTC.

This chain uses TRBV29-1 with TRBJ1-1; D remains ambiguous. V was clipped by 1 base and J by 0 bases, with 9 bases between them. There are 14 residues in the CDR3. From germline, CDR1 is SQVTM and CDR2 ANQGSEA. CDR3 region: CSVEVRGVNTEAFF. As DNA, the CDR3 is TGCAGCGTTGAAGTCCGGGGAGTGAACACTGAAGCTTTCTTT. The complete variable domain, with remaining parts taken from reference TRBV29-1 and TRBJ1-1, reads SAVISQKPSRDICQRGTSLTIQCQVDSQVTMMFWYRQQPGQSLTLIATANQGSEATYESGFVIDKFPISRPNLTFSTLTVSNMSPEDSSIYLCSVEVRGVNTEAFFGQGTRLTVV.

The chain carries TRBV5-1 and TRBJ2-7, with D tentatively TRBD1 (5 bases). Germline V lookup: CDR1 SGHRS, CDR2 YFSETQ. The V end was cut by 5 bases, the J end by 7 bases, with 16 bases between. The CDR3 is made up of 13 amino acids. The DNA for the CDR3 is TGCGCCAGCAGTTTTGTAGCATCAGGGGAGCAGTACTTC. The encoded protein is CASSFVASGEQYF.

The chain combines TRBV6-1 with TRBJ1-5; TRBD1 might be the D (5 bases). The CDR3 spans 15 residues. Trimming removed 2 bases at V and 5 bases at J, with 13 bases between. Germline V lookup: CDR1 MNHNS, CDR2 SASEGT. The CDR3 bases are TGTGCCAGCAGTGAATGGGGGAGTCACGATCAGCCCCAGCATTTT. This sequence encodes CASSEWGSHDQPQHF.

The sample holds one count of this clone. This rearrangement joins TRBV30 to TRBJ1-2, with TRBD1 matching 7 bases. The CDR3 consists of 12 residues. CDR1 is GTSNPN and CDR2 is SVGIG in the germline V gene (reference sequence). V dropped 7 bases and J dropped 6; count of bases not matched to a gene: 8. The CDR3 sequence: CASYEGAHGYTF. The CDR3, as DNA: TGTGCCTCGTATGAGGGGGCCCATGGCTACACCTTC.

The chain uses TRBV29-1 and TRBJ1-1; TRBD1 agrees at 10 bases. The CDR3 is 13 residues long. V was pared by 7 bases and J by 4 bases, with 6 bases of the junction left unmatched. Looked up from germline, CDR1 is SQVTM and CDR2 is ANQGSEA. The CDR3 loop is CSAGQGGSTEAFF. The CDR3 nucleotides are TGCAGCGCCGGACAGGGGGGGAGCACTGAAGCTTTCTTT.

The rearrangement uses TRBV29-1 and TRBJ1-5, with 7 bases matching TRBD1. The CDR3 runs to 13 residues. Trimming at V came to 5 bases and at J to 4 bases, leaving 5 bases not matched to a gene. Germline assignment: CDR1 SQVTM and CDR2 ANQGSEA. The CDR3: CSVQQGPNQPQHF. The CDR3 coding sequence is TGCAGCGTTCAACAGGGGCCAAATCAGCCCCAGCATTTT. The variable domain in full, with the rest retrieved from reference TRBV29-1 and TRBJ1-5, is SAVISQKPSRDICQRGTSLTIQCQVDSQVTMMFWYRQQPGQSLTLIATANQGSEATYESGFVIDKFPISRPNLTFSTLTVSNMSPEDSSIYLCSVQQGPNQPQHFGDGTRLSIL.

V gene TRBV30 combines with J gene TRBJ2-1; tentative D call: TRBD2 (7 bases). The V end lost 3 bases, the J end lost 2 bases, and 14 bases lay between the germline ends. The CDR3 spans 15 residues. CDR1 is GTSNPN and CDR2 is SVGIG in the germline V gene (reference sequence). For the CDR3, the DNA is TGTGCCTGGAGCTGGGCGGGGGCCACCTACAATGAGCAGTTCTTC. This translates into CAWSWAGATYNEQFF.

The CDR3 coding sequence is TGTGCCAGTAGTACCGGGACAGGGCTGTACTTC. Amino acid sequence: CASSTGTGLYF. The chain recombines TRBV19 with TRBJ2-7; 9 positions agree with TRBD1. Per the germline V gene, CDR1 is LNHDA and CDR2 is SQIVND (reference sequence). This CDR3 spans 11 amino acids. The V and J ends lost 4 bases and 12 bases, in that order; junction bases with no gene match: 4.

A few counts support this clone. The chain couples TRBV29-1 to TRBJ2-1; TRBD1 is a possible D gene (6 bases). The CDR3 has 14 amino acids. The germline gives CDR1 SQVTM, CDR2 ANQGSEA. Deletions cut 4 bases from V and 4 bases from J, with 14 bases between. The CDR3 DNA is TGCAGCGTTGTCCAGAGACAGGCTTACAATGAGCAGTTCTTC. Protein product: CSVVQRQAYNEQFF.

This clone was seen a few times. The rearrangement joins TRBV15 to TRBJ2-3; 8 positions match TRBD2. J lost 4 bases, V lost 3 bases, and 0 bases had no gene match. The CDR3 runs 13 residues. Germline CDR1 is LNHNV and CDR2 is YYDKDF (reference sequence). The chain's CDR3 is CATSSGGADTQYF. For the CDR3, the DNA is TGTGCCACCAGCAGCGGGGGGGCAGATACGCAGTATTTT. The whole variable domain, remainder taken from reference TRBV15 and TRBJ2-3, is DAMVIQNPRYQVTQFGKPVTLSCSQTLNHNVMYWYQQKSSQAPKLLFHYYDKDFNNEADTPDNFQSRRPNTSFCFLDIRSPGLGDTAMYLCATSSGGADTQYFGPGTRLTVL.

The V gene is TRBV5-1, the J gene TRBJ2-5; D is ambiguous. V was clipped by 5 bases and J by 1 base, with 9 bases between them. Germline V gives CDR1 SGHRS, CDR2 YFSETQ. CDR3 length equals 13 residues. CDR3 region: CASRPGPQETQYF. The CDR3 nucleotides are TGCGCCAGCAGGCCGGGCCCCCAAGAGACCCAGTACTTC. The full variable domain, in which reference TRBV5-1 and TRBJ2-5 provide the parts outside the CDR3, is KAGVTQTPRYLIKTRGQQVTLSCSPISGHRSVSWYQQTPGQGLQFLFEYFSETQRNKGNFPGRFSGRQFSNSRSEMNVSTLELGDSALYLCASRPGPQETQYFGPGTRLLVL.

This chain connects TRBV5-1 to TRBJ2-7; 9 bases map to TRBD1. There are 17 residues in the CDR3. V trimming: 0 bases; J trimming: 6 bases; junction bases outside the gene matches: 13. The germline CDR1 and CDR2 sequences are SGHRS and YFSETQ. The CDR3, as DNA: TGCGCCAGCAGCTTGGCCGATGTTGGGACAGGGATCTCCGAGCAGTACTTC. The encoded protein is CASSLADVGTGISEQYF.

The chain carries TRBV14 and TRBJ1-6, with TRBD1 identical over 11 bases. J was trimmed by 6 bases and V by 3 bases; bases with no gene match: 1. CDR1 and CDR2 (germline): SGHDN, FVKESK. The CDR3 runs to 15 residues. CDR3 sequence: CASSQGQGGNSPLHF. The CDR3 region has the DNA TGTGCCAGCAGCCAGGGACAGGGGGGTAATTCACCCCTCCACTTT.

This clone turned up a few times. This chain connects TRBV23-1 to TRBJ2-7; D may correspond to TRBD1 or TRBD2 (6 bases each). TRBV23-1 is labeled an ORF, and its function is uncertain. The CDR3 has 17 residues. V lost 0 bases, J lost 6 bases, and 21 bases lay in between. Here the CDR3 DNA reads TGCGCCAGCAGTCAATCGACAGGCCCTGGGGGGTTCCGCGAGCAGTACTTC. It is translated as CASSQSTGPGGFREQYF.

Worth noting for this clone: Other nucleotide sequences in the sample specify the same CDR3. This rearrangement joins TRBV5-1 to TRBJ1-6, with D perhaps matching TRBD1 (6 bases). This CDR3 has 16 amino acids. Looked up from germline, CDR1 is SGHRS and CDR2 is YFSETQ. V was pared by 0 bases and J by 7 bases, with 14 bases between. CDR3 region: CASSLGPGGSNSPLHF. The CDR3 coding sequence is TGCGCCAGCAGCTTGGGCCCGGGGGGCAGCAATTCACCCCTCCACTTT.

Only a few counts were recorded for this clone. V and J are TRBV5-6 and TRBJ2-7; possibly TRBD1 or TRBD2 for D (5 bases each). Germline V CDR1 and CDR2: SGHDT, YYEEEE. The CDR3 loop spans 12 amino acids. V lost 3 bases and J 4 bases, leaving 8 bases between the germline ends. The CDR3 DNA reads TGTGCCAGCAGCTGGGACGCATACGAGCAGTACTTC. This gives the protein CASSWDAYEQYF.

The chain couples TRBV29-1 to TRBJ2-1, with D unclear. This CDR3 contains 15 residues. Trimming left V 0 bases short and J 1 base short, with 10 bases between. The V gene's germline CDR1 is SQVTM and CDR2 ANQGSEA. The CDR3 DNA sequence: TGCAGCGTTGAAGATTTTGGGGTATCCTACAATGAGCAGTTCTTC. This sequence encodes CSVEDFGVSYNEQFF.

The sample holds many counts of this clone. V and J are TRBV7-9 and TRBJ2-7; no firm D call. Trimming shortened V by 2 bases and J by 3 bases, and 8 bases separated the two germline ends. The CDR3 sequence is 13 residues long. Germline V lookup: CDR1 SEHNR, CDR2 FQNEAQ (reference sequence). CDR3 sequence: CASSLPTNYEQYF. In DNA form, the CDR3 reads TGTGCCAGCAGCTTACCGACCAACTACGAGCAGTACTTC.

A single count supports this clone. The V and J genes are TRBV30 and TRBJ1-1; no firm D call. CDR1 and CDR2 from the germline V gene are GTSNPN and SVGIG (reference sequence). Trimming removed 2 bases at V and 9 bases at J, with 10 bases between. CDR3 length equals 11 residues. The CDR3 region is CAWSPEGKAFF. In DNA form, the CDR3 reads TGTGCCTGGAGTCCGGAGGGAAAAGCTTTCTTT.

The chain couples TRBV30 to TRBJ2-2; D is undetermined. The V end was cut by 4 bases, the J end by 0 bases, with 12 bases between. In germline, CDR1 is GTSNPN, CDR2 SVGIG (reference sequence). CDR3 size: 15 residues. The CDR3 loop is CAWTRMSSNTGELFF. CDR3 bases: TGTGCCTGGACACGGATGTCATCGAACACCGGGGAGCTGTTTTTT.

This clone occurred a few times. The chain links TRBV2 to TRBJ1-1; D possibly corresponds to TRBD1 (6 bases). Germline V gene lookup returns CDR1 SNHLY and CDR2 FYNNEI. Trimming removed 5 bases from V and 2 bases from J, with 12 bases in between. This CDR3 contains 14 residues. CDR3 amino acids: CASSTGRVNTEAFF. Written as DNA, the CDR3 is TGTGCCAGCAGTACAGGGCGGGTAAACACTGAAGCTTTCTTT.

V gene TRBV30 combines with J gene TRBJ2-3; perhaps TRBD1 as D (5 bases). V was shortened by 0 bases and J by 0 bases, with 10 bases between the two germline ends. The CDR3 totals 15 residues. CDR1 GTSNPN and CDR2 SVGIG come from the germline V gene (reference sequence). The CDR3, as DNA: TGTGCCTGGAGTGTAGTCCAGGGAAGCACAGATACGCAGTATTTT. Its protein product is CAWSVVQGSTDTQYF.